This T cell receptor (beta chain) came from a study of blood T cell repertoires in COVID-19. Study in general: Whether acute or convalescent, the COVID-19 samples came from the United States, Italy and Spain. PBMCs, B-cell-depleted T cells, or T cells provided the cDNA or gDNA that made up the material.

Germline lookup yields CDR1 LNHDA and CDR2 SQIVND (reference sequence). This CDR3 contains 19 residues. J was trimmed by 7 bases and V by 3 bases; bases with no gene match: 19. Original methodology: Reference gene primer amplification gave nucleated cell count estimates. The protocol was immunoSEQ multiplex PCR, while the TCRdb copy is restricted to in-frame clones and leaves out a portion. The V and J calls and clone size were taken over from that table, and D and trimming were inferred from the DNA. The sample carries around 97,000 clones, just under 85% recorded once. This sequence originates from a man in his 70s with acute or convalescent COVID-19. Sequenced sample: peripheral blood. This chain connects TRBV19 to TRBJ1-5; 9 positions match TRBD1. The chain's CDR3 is CASSISQGARRVVGQPQHF. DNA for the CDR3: TGTGCCAGTAGTATTTCACAGGGGGCGCGTCGAGTCGTCGGACAGCCCCAGCATTTT.